The following is a TCR beta chain sequence with its context. This clone has just a few counts. Its antigen is unknown. The sample holds no much larger clone one base away, and base qualities are not on file. TCRbeta CDR3 regions were amplified from genomic DNA by means of the immunoSEQ Assay, a bias-controlled multiplex PCR. The paper's data handling went like this. Within the assay, amplification of reference gene primers was used to estimate how many nucleated cells each sample contained. To quantify the absolute abundance of each unique TCRbeta CDR3 rearrangement, sequence reads were collapsed and filtered. For each sample, productive Simpson clonality was calculated as the square root of Simpson's diversity index across productive rearrangements. TCRdb limited this immuneACCESS table to in-frame rearrangements with V and J called. A share of clones is missing; checked studies link under half to unresolved V genes, and the rest is unexplained. The DNA gave D and trimming, while V, J and clone size come from that table. In this sample the table shows 150,000 to 250,000 clones, almost 85% of which occur a single time. Of the sample, approximately 6.9% is held by the ten largest clones.

The data derive from a study of blood T cell repertoires in COVID-19 (dated by TCRdb to 2018 to 2021). At the level of the whole study: Collaborator samples came from the United States, Italy and Spain and covered acute and convalescent phases of COVID-19. The material from the prospective study consisted of cDNA or gDNA derived from T cells, B-cell-depleted T cells, or PBMCs. Deeply sampled blood TCRbeta repertoires from subjects exposed to, actively infected with, or recovered from COVID-19 were included in the dataset. The repertoires were released in a freely available public database intended as a resource for research on the immune response to SARS-CoV-2. The samples were drawn from two sources: the first 160 participants of the ongoing ImmuneRACE study, and 950 to 1,500 subjects contributed by 6 global collaborators. A de-identified subject ID, COVID-19 status, age in years and sex were almost always included in the sample metadata. Where available, HLA class I and class II types were obtained from metadata supplied by the sample provider rather than from assay-based typing.

The collaborating institutions used their own protocols to collect whole blood in K2EDTA tubes. For TCRbeta analysis, collaborators shipped samples in one of three forms: frozen whole blood, isolated PBMCs, or DNA extracted from either of those sample types. Beyond this particular receptor, the publication reports: The quantity of clinical and demographic metadata differed by source and by participant and was supplied without curation.

Measured from the cysteine to the phenylalanine, the CDR3 is 10 residues long. CDR3 DNA is the only sequence kept; it has 30 bases, read in frame from the first base. Trimming at the junction amounts to 6 bases on V and 12 bases on J, and the germline ends lie 9 bases apart. In the germline V gene, CDR1 corresponds to SGHVT and CDR2 to SQSDAQ. The sequenced sample was peripheral blood. The rearrangement combines TRBV7-4 with TRBJ2-1; TRBD2 is a weak D gene call, 5 bases matching. The sequence was collected from a human donor with acute or convalescent COVID-19. The donor label of this sample is uncertain. The DNA sequence is as follows: TGTGCCAGCAGTCTGGGGAGGCAGTTCTTC. Its translation is CASSLGRQFF.